This entry features one T cell receptor (beta chain) sequence. The time point here: peripheral blood 6 weeks after treatment start. Clones were sequenced by immunoSEQ multiplex PCR, and TCRdb holds only the in-frame ones, with some missing. The repertoire includes around 40,000 clones, roughly four fifths of them detected once, and around 14% sits in the top ten. This record comes from a study of PD-L1 blockade in urothelial cancer. Background on the study: Atezolizumab was started by patients in the mid-2010s at 1,200 mg intravenously every 3 weeks.

The ends were cut back, 0 bases at V and 1 base at J, with 12 bases in the middle. The CDR3 extends over 16 amino acids. The germline V gene has CDR1 MGHRA and CDR2 YSYEKL. The chain uses TRBV4-1 and TRBJ1-1; D is unclear. This sequence was found in a man between 60 and 75 years old with urothelial cancer. This specimen consisted of PBMCs, obtained around atezolizumab (anti-PD-L1) treatment. This chain's CDR3 is CASSQDLNIANTEAFF. CDR3 DNA: TGCGCCAGCAGCCAAGACCTAAACATAGCGAACACTGAAGCTTTCTTT.